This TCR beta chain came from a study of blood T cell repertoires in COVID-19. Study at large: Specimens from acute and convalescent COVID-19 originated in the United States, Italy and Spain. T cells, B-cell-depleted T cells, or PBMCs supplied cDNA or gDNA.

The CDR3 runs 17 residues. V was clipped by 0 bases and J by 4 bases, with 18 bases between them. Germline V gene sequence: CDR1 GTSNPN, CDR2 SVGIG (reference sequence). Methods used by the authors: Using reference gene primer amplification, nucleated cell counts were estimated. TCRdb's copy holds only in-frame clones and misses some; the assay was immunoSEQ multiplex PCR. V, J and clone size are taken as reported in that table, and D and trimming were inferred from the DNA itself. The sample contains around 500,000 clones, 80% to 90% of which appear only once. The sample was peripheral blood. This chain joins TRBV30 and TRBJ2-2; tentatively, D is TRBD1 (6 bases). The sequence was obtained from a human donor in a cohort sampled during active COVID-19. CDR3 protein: CAWSVKRGSWGTGELFF. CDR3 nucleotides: TGTGCCTGGAGTGTAAAGAGGGGGAGTTGGGGCACCGGGGAGCTGTTTTTT.